This T cell receptor (beta chain) was sequenced for a study of OX40 agonist ivuxolimab in advanced cancers. Overall study findings and caveats: At doses 0.1 to 3.0 mg/kg, CD4+ and CD8+ clones expanded. Among the nonresponders, some also had low normalized T-cell clonal expansion.

The assay was immunoSEQ multiplex PCR, and TCRdb's table has in-frame clones only and misses some. The sample has 20,000 to 25,000 clones; around 87% are singletons. Deletions cut 2 bases from V and 7 bases from J, with 5 bases between. CDR1 is GTSNPN and CDR2 is SVGIG in the germline V gene (reference sequence). CDR3 length equals 11 residues. Details on this clone: Its specificity is unknown.

The chain joins TRBV30 to TRBJ2-2; weak D call: TRBD1 (5 bases). Sequences were derived from CD4+ or CD8+ T cells sorted from blood, sampled in a trial of the OX40 agonist ivuxolimab. The receptor was derived from an adult with an advanced solid tumor such as melanoma, head and neck, liver or kidney cancer. The chain's CDR3 is CAWSRGGELFF. The CDR3 nucleotides read TGTGCCTGGAGTAGGGGCGGGGAGCTGTTTTTT.